The clone carrying this T cell receptor (beta chain) was recorded many times. These data originate in a study of patients and donors after allogeneic stem cell transplantation. TCRdb redid the calling of the RT-PCR reads with MiXCR, one entry per CDR3 protein. This table has fewer than 200,000 distinct CDR3 sequences, approximately 28% appearing once. The clonotype originates from a human donor who was either an allogeneic HSCT recipient or a stem cell or donor lymphocyte infusion donor (not recorded which). It is not recorded whose cells these are; they may come from a transplant donor. Sequenced: blood, either unsorted or a sorted T cell fraction (not recorded which).

The CDR3 here is CASSSPGWAGYTF. CDR3 sequence (DNA): TGTGCCAGCAGTTCCCCAGGGTGGGCAGGCTACACCTTC. The rearrangement links TRBV6-6 to TRBJ1-2, with a tentative D call TRBD1 (5 bases). The germline gives CDR1 MNHNY, CDR2 SVGAGI (reference sequence). The CDR3 is made up of 13 amino acids. The V end was cut by 4 bases, the J end by 8 bases, with 14 bases between.